A single sample gave rise to the 9 T cell receptor beta chains below, sequenced in a study of blood T cell repertoires in COVID-19. The table came from immunoSEQ multiplex PCR; TCRdb's copy has only in-frame clones and leaves some out. The sample holds approximately 250,000 clones, 82% seen once. Material for sequencing was PBMCs or T cells enriched from blood (not recorded which). Receptors originate from a man aged 35-49 years who had recovered from COVID-19.

V is TRBV6-5 and J is TRBJ2-7, with D perhaps matching TRBD2 (6 bases). V was pared by 7 bases and J by 0 bases, with 7 bases between. The CDR3 is made up of 12 amino acids. Germline CDR1 reads MNHEY; CDR2 reads SVGAGI. The CDR3 is CASTDYSYEQYF. CDR3 bases: TGTGCCAGCACGGACTACTCCTACGAGCAGTACTTC.

This rearrangement joins TRBV5-1 to TRBJ2-7, with 9 bases aligning to TRBD1. Germline trimming cut 3 bases from V and 5 bases from J; bases unmatched to any gene: 6. The germline CDR1 and CDR2 sequences are SGHRS and YFSETQ. The CDR3 covers 14 residues. DNA for the CDR3: TGCGCCAGCAGCTCACAGGGGGCGCTGAACGAGCAGTACTTC. It specifies CASSSQGALNEQYF.

This clone appeared a single time. In DNA, the CDR3 is TGCGCCAGCAGCCCGCCCAGACAGGGGCTGAACACTGAAGCTTTCTTT. Protein sequence: CASSPPRQGLNTEAFF. The chain recombines TRBV4-1 with TRBJ1-1; 8 bases fit TRBD1. The CDR3 extends over 16 amino acids. The germline CDR1 and CDR2 sequences are MGHRA and YSYEKL. The junction had 7 bases not matched to a gene; V was cut back by 4 bases and J by 0 bases.

The chain employs TRBV7-9 and TRBJ1-5, with 9 bases fitting TRBD1. The CDR3 totals 18 residues. Germline CDR1 reads SEHNR; CDR2 reads FQNEAQ (reference sequence). Germline trimming cut 0 bases from V and 0 bases from J; bases unmatched to any gene: 6. In DNA form, the CDR3 reads TGTGCCAGCAGCTTAGCGCGCGACAGGGGGGATAGCAATCAGCCCCAGCATTTT. This codes for CASSLARDRGDSNQPQHF. Based on the CDR3 plus reference TRBV7-9 and TRBJ1-5, the full variable domain is DTGVSQNPRHKITKRGQNVTFRCDPISEHNRLYWYRQTLGQGPEFLTYFQNEAQLEKSRLLSDRFSAERPKGSFSTLEIQRTEQGDSAMYLCASSLARDRGDSNQPQHFGDGTRLSIL.

The chain couples TRBV24-1 to TRBJ2-1; 11 nucleotides align to TRBD2. J gave up 6 bases and V 3 bases, and 9 bases lay outside the gene matches. The CDR3 contains 17 residues. Germline V gene sequence: CDR1 KGHDR, CDR2 SFDVKD. The CDR3 DNA reads TGTGCCACCAGTGATCCGACAGGGACTAGCGGTTCCAATGAGCAGTTCTTC. Translation gives CATSDPTGTSGSNEQFF.

J is TRBJ2-1 and V is TRBV15, with D perhaps matching TRBD2 (6 bases). This CDR3 contains 16 residues. Germline CDR1 reads LNHNV; CDR2 reads YYDKDF (reference sequence). Trimming removed 0 bases at V and 3 bases at J, with 12 bases between. Written as DNA, the CDR3 is TGTGCCACCAGCAGAGAGGGGCGGGGAAGCTACAATGAGCAGTTCTTC. Amino acid sequence: CATSREGRGSYNEQFF.

V and J are TRBV19 and TRBJ2-2; perhaps TRBD2 as D (5 bases). Trimming shortened V by 3 bases and J by 4 bases, and 6 bases separated the two germline ends. Germline lookup yields CDR1 LNHDA and CDR2 SQIVND (reference sequence). This CDR3 region has 13 residues. CDR3: CASSIRGTGELFF. The CDR3 DNA is TGTGCCAGTAGTATTCGGGGCACCGGGGAGCTGTTTTTT. Full variable domain (remainder filled in from reference TRBV19 and TRBJ2-2): DGGITQSPKYLFRKEGQNVTLSCEQNLNHDAMYWYRQDPGQGLRLIYYSQIVNDFQKGDIAEGYSVSREKKESFPLTVTSAQKNPTAFYLCASSIRGTGELFFGEGSRLTVL.

The chain carries TRBV5-6 and TRBJ1-4; D unresolved. In germline, CDR1 is SGHDT, CDR2 YYEEEE. Deletions cut 0 bases from V and 0 bases from J, with 6 bases between. This CDR3 comprises 15 residues. This CDR3 is CASSLGPATNEKLFF. CDR3 nucleotides: TGTGCCAGCAGCTTGGGGCCCGCAACTAATGAAAAACTGTTTTTT. Using reference TRBV5-6 and TRBJ1-4 for the parts outside the CDR3, the full variable domain is DAGVTQSPTHLIKTRGQQVTLRCSPKSGHDTVSWYQQALGQGPQFIFQYYEEEERQRGNFPDRFSGHQFPNYSSELNVNALLLGDSALYLCASSLGPATNEKLFFGSGTQLSVL.

This clone was picked up a small number of times. This chain connects TRBV5-5 to TRBJ2-3; D gene unclear. Germline-derived CDR1 and CDR2 are SGHKS and YYEKEE (reference sequence). Deletions cut 7 bases from V and 1 base from J, with 13 bases between. The CDR3 loop spans 14 amino acids. Here the CDR3 reads CASALGWGTDTQYF. The CDR3, as DNA: TGTGCCAGCGCCCTAGGCTGGGGCACAGATACGCAGTATTTT.